Shown below are 14 T cell receptor beta chains from a single sample sequenced in a study of CD8+ T cells in alopecia areata. Treatment in this sample: oral pan-JAK inhibitor, 5-10 mg twice daily. RNA was extracted and reverse transcribed into cDNA as the sequencing template. TCRdb keeps only in-frame clones here, not all; method: immunoSEQ multiplex PCR. Of roughly 64,000 clones in the sample, about half were seen once. Sequenced here: CD8+ T cells sorted from blood, sampled around week 36, from a patient treated with tofacitinib. These receptors were collected from a human donor with alopecia areata.

This rearrangement joins TRBV5-1 to TRBJ2-4, with unresolved D. The CDR3 runs to 14 residues. Germline CDR1 is SGHRS and CDR2 is YFSETQ. V was clipped by 4 bases and J by 9 bases, with 17 bases between them. The CDR3 DNA reads as TGCGCCAGCAGCACGTCGGTGGCCTCGGGCATTCAGTACTTC. Protein: CASSTSVASGIQYF.

The rearrangement uses TRBV5-1 and TRBJ1-1; 7 bases line up with TRBD1. Germline CDR1 is SGHRS and CDR2 is YFSETQ. The junction had 3 bases not matched to a gene; V was cut back by 0 bases and J by 1 base. This CDR3 contains 15 residues. The CDR3 nucleotides are TGCGCCAGCAGCTTGGAAAGGGGGCCGAACACTGAAGCTTTCTTT. This codes for CASSLERGPNTEAFF.

The chain combines TRBV27 with TRBJ1-5; D unresolved. Trimming removed 2 bases at V and 7 bases at J, with 9 bases between. Germline CDR1 is MNHEY and CDR2 is SMNVEV (reference sequence). The CDR3 is made up of 13 amino acids. This CDR3 reads CASSLSRRQPQHF. CDR3 coding DNA: TGTGCCAGCAGTTTAAGTAGGCGGCAGCCCCAGCATTTT.

This chain joins TRBV4-2 and TRBJ2-7, with D possibly TRBD1 on 5 matching bases. Germline lookup yields CDR1 LGHNA and CDR2 YNFKEQ. This CDR3 contains 13 residues. V was trimmed by 4 bases and J by 6 bases, leaving 13 bases between them. The CDR3 bases are TGTGCCAGCAGCCTACCCCTAGACAGCGAGCAGTACTTC. Encoded protein: CASSLPLDSEQYF.

The rearrangement uses TRBV19 and TRBJ1-5; TRBD1 agrees at 9 bases. Germline V gene lookup returns CDR1 LNHDA and CDR2 SQIVND (reference sequence). J lost 7 bases, V lost 8 bases, and 6 bases had no gene match. The CDR3 is 13 residues long. CDR3 region: CASSRTGDQPQHF. The DNA of the CDR3 is TGTGCCAGTTCTCGGACAGGGGACCAGCCCCAGCATTTT.

This chain links TRBV27 with TRBJ2-2, with 8 bases lining up with TRBD2. V lost 5 bases, J lost 9 bases, and 14 bases stayed unmatched. CDR3 length equals 16 residues. Per the germline V gene, CDR1 is MNHEY and CDR2 is SMNVEV (reference sequence). The CDR3 reads CASSLKSDGRAWELFF. CDR3 sequence (DNA): TGTGCCAGCAGTCTAAAAAGCGACGGGAGGGCTTGGGAGCTGTTTTTT.

This sequence joins TRBV29-1 and TRBJ2-3; D not resolved. Deletions cut 4 bases from V and 6 bases from J, with 8 bases between. Germline CDR1 SQVTM, CDR2 ANQGSEA. The CDR3 runs 11 residues. CDR3 sequence: CSVVLGDTQYF. Written as DNA, the CDR3 is TGCAGCGTTGTCCTGGGGGATACGCAGTATTTT.

This clone was observed a few times. The chain carries TRBV29-1 and TRBJ1-1; TRBD1 agrees at 8 bases. Germline V CDR1 and CDR2: SQVTM, ANQGSEA. V gave up 6 bases and J gave up 7 bases; unmatched junction bases: 4. This CDR3 has 11 residues. Here the CDR3 reads CSVGGQVEAFF. CDR3 in DNA: TGCAGCGTGGGGGGACAGGTTGAAGCTTTCTTT.

This clone was recorded once. The chain combines TRBV7-9 with TRBJ2-7, with TRBD1 identical over 8 bases. Germline V gives CDR1 SEHNR, CDR2 FQNEAQ (reference sequence). Trimming at V came to 3 bases and at J to 12 bases, leaving 19 bases not matched to a gene. The CDR3 is 16 amino acids. The CDR3 reads CASSLGRPGTGEWRYF. The CDR3 bases are TGTGCCAGCAGCTTGGGAAGACCCGGGACAGGCGAATGGAGGTACTTC.

This clone was detected only a few times. The V gene is TRBV30, the J gene TRBJ1-1; 8 positions agree with TRBD1. CDR1 is GTSNPN, CDR2 SVGIG, per germline (reference sequence). This CDR3 comprises 12 residues. Trimming removed 5 bases from V and 7 bases from J; junction bases left unmatched: 6. CDR3 coding DNA: TGTGCCTGGGGACAGGGTATTGTTGAAGCTTTCTTT. Translating gives CAWGQGIVEAFF.

V and J are TRBV29-1 and TRBJ2-5, with D uncertain. Germline V CDR1 and CDR2: SQVTM, ANQGSEA. The CDR3 is 12 amino acids. V was trimmed by 3 bases and J by 5 bases, leaving 10 bases between them. CDR3 sequence: CSVDSLRETQYF. The CDR3 nucleotides read TGCAGCGTTGATTCGCTCCGTGAGACCCAGTACTTC.

The chain combines TRBV4-1 with TRBJ2-4; the D is unclear. The germline V gene has CDR1 MGHRA and CDR2 YSYEKL. V gave up 1 base and J gave up 0 bases, with 10 bases separating them. The CDR3 spans 16 residues. CDR3 sequence: CASSQGNTLAKNIQYF. The CDR3 nucleotides are TGCGCCAGCAGCCAAGGGAATACCTTAGCCAAAAACATTCAGTACTTC.

The gene calls are TRBV5-6 and TRBJ2-3; TRBD1 agrees at 7 bases. J gave up 4 bases and V 5 bases, and 7 bases lay outside the gene matches. Germline CDR1 reads SGHDT; CDR2 reads YYEEEE. This CDR3 has 14 amino acids. CDR3 protein: CASSDGQDADTQYF. CDR3 nucleotides: TGTGCCAGCAGTGACGGACAGGACGCAGATACGCAGTATTTT. Combining the CDR3 with reference TRBV5-6 and TRBJ2-3 gives the whole variable domain DAGVTQSPTHLIKTRGQQVTLRCSPKSGHDTVSWYQQALGQGPQFIFQYYEEEERQRGNFPDRFSGHQFPNYSSELNVNALLLGDSALYLCASSDGQDADTQYFGPGTRLTVL.

The chain is built from TRBV5-1 and TRBJ2-2; 7 bases line up with TRBD1. CDR1 is SGHRS, CDR2 YFSETQ, per germline. The CDR3 consists of 14 residues. Trimming took 4 bases from V and 7 from J; bases not matched to a gene: 7. The CDR3 sequence: CASSPRTGLGELFF. The CDR3 region has the DNA TGCGCCAGCAGCCCGCGGACAGGACTCGGGGAGCTGTTTTTT.